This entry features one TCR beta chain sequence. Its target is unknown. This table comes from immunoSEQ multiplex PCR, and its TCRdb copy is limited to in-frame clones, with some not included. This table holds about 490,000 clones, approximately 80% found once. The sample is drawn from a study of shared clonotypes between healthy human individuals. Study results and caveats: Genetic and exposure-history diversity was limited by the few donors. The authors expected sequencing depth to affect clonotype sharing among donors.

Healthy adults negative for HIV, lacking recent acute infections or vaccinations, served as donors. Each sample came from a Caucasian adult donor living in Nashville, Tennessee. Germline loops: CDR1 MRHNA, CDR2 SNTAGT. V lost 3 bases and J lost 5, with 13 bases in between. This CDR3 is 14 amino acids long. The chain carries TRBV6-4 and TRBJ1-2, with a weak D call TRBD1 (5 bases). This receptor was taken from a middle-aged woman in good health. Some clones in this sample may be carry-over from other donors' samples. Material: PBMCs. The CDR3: CASSETYQGYGYTF. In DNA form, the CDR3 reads TGTGCCAGCAGTGAAACCTATCAGGGTTATGGCTACACCTTC.